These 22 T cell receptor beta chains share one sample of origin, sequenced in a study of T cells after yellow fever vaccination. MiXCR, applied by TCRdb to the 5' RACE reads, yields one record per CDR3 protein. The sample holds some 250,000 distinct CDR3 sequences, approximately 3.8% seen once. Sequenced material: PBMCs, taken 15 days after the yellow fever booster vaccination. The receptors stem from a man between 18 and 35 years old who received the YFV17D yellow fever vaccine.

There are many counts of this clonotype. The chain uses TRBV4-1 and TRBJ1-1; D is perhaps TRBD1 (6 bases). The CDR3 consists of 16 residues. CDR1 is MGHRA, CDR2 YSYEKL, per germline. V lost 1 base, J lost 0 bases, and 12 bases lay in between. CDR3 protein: CASSQGEGDMNTEAFF. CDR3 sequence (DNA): TGCGCCAGCAGCCAAGGCGAGGGGGACATGAACACTGAAGCTTTCTTT.

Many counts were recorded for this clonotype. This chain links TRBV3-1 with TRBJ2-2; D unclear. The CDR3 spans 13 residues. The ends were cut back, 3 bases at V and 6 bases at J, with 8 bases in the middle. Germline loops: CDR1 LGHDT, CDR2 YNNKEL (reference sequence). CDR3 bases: TGTGCCAGCAGCCAGGCTCTCGCCGGGGAGCTGTTTTTT. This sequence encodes CASSQALAGELFF.

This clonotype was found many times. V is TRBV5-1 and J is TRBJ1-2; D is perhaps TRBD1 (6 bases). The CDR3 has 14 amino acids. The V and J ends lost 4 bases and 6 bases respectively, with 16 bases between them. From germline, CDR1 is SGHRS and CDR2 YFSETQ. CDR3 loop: CASSALTGIDGYTF. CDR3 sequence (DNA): TGCGCCAGCAGCGCCCTAACAGGGATTGATGGCTACACCTTC. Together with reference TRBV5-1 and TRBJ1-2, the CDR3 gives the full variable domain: KAGVTQTPRYLIKTRGQQVTLSCSPISGHRSVSWYQQTPGQGLQFLFEYFSETQRNKGNFPGRFSGRQFSNSRSEMNVSTLELGDSALYLCASSALTGIDGYTFGSGTRLTVV.

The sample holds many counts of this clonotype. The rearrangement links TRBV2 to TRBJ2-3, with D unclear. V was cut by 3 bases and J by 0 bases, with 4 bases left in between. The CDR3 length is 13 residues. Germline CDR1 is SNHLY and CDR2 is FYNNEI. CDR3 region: CASSEVSTDTQYF. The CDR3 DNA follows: TGTGCCAGCAGTGAGGTCAGCACAGATACGCAGTATTTT.

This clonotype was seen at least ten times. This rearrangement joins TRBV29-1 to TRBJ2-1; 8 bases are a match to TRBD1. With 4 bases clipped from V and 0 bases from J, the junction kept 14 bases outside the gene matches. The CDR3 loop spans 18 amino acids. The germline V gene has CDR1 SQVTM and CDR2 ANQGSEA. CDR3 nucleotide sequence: TGCAGCGTTGGGGGACCCTGGGACAGGTTGAGCTCCTACAATGAGCAGTTCTTC. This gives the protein CSVGGPWDRLSSYNEQFF.

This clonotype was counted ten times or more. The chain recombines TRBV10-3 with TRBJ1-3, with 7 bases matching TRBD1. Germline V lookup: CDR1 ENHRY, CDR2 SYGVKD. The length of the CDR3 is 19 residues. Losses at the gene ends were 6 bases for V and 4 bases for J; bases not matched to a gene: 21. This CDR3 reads CAISTIPTQTGKSGNTIYF. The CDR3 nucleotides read TGTGCCATCAGCACCATCCCAACCCAGACAGGGAAATCAGGAAACACCATATATTTT.

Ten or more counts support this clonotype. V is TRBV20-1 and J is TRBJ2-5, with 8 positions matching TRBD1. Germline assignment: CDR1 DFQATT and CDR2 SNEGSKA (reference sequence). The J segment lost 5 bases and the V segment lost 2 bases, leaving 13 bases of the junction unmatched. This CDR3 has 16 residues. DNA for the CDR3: TGCAGTGCTAGAAGCTACGGGACAGGCGCCCGGGAGACCCAGTACTTC. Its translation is CSARSYGTGARETQYF.

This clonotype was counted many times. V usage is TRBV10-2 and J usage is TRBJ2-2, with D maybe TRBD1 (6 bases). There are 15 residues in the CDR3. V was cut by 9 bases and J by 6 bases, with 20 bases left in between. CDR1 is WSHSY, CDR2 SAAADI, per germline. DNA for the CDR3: TGCGCCAGTCAAGAGAACAGGGTTGTCGCCGGGGAGCTGTTTTTT. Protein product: CASQENRVVAGELFF.

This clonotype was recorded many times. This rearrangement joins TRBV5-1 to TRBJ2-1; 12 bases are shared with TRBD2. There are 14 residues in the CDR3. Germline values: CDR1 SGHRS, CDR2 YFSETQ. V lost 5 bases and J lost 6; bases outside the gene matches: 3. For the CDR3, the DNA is TGCGCCAGCAGAGGACTAGCGGGGTTCAATGAGCAGTTCTTC. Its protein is CASRGLAGFNEQFF.

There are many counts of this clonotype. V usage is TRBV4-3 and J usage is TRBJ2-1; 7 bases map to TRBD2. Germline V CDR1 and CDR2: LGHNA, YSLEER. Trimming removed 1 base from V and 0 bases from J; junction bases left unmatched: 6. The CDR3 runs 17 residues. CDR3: CASSQGVGRGSYNEQFF. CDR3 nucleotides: TGCGCCAGCAGCCAAGGAGTAGGGAGGGGCTCCTACAATGAGCAGTTCTTC.

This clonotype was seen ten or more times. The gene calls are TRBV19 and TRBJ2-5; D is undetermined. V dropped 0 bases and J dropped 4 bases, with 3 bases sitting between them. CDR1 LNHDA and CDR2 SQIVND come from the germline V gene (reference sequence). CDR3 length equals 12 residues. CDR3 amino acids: CASSIDLETQYF. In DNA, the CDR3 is TGTGCCAGTAGTATAGATCTAGAGACCCAGTACTTC. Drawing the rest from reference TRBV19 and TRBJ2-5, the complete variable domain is DGGITQSPKYLFRKEGQNVTLSCEQNLNHDAMYWYRQDPGQGLRLIYYSQIVNDFQKGDIAEGYSVSREKKESFPLTVTSAQKNPTAFYLCASSIDLETQYFGPGTRLLVL.

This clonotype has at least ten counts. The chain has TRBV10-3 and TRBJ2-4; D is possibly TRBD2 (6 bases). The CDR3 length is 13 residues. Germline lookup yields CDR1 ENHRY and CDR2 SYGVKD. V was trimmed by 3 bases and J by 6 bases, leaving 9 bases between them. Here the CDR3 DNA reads TGTGCCATCAGTGAAGGGACTCCAAACATTCAGTACTTC. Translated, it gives CAISEGTPNIQYF.

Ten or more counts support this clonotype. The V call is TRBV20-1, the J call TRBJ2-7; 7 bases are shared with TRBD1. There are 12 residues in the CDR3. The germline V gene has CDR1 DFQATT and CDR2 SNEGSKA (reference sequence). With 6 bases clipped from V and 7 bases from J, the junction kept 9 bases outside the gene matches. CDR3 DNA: TGCAGTGCCCAGACAGGGTTGGGGGAGCAGTACGTC. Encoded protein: CSAQTGLGEQYV.

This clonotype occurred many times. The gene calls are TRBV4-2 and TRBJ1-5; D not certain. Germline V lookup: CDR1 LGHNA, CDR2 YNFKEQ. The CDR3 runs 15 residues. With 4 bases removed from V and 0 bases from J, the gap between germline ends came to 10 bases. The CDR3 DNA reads TGTGCCAGCAGCCGCCGGGTAGATAGCAATCAGCCCCAGCATTTT. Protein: CASSRRVDSNQPQHF.

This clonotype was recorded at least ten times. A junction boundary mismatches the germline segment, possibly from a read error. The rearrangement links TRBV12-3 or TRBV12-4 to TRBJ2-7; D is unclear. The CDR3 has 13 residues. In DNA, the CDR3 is TGTGCCAGCAGTTCGCCTTACTTACCCGGGCATGACTTC. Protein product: CASSSPYLPGHDF.

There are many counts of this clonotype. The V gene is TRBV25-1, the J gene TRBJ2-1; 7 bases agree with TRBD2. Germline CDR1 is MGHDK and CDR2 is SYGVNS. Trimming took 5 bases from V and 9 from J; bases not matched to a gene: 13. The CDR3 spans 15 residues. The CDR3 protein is CASSRSGAPSGEQFF. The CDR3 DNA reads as TGTGCCAGCAGTAGGAGCGGGGCCCCTTCCGGTGAGCAGTTCTTC.

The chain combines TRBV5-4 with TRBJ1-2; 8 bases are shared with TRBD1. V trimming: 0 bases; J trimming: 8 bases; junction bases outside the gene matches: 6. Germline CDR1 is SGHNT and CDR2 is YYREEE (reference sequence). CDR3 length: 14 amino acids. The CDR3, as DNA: TGTGCCAGCAGCTTGGAGGGACAGGTCAGGGGCTACACCTTC. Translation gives CASSLEGQVRGYTF.

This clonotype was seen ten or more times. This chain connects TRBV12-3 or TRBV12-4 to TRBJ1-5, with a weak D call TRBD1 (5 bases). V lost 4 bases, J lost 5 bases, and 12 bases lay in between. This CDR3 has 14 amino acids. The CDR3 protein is CASSSQGGDQPQHF. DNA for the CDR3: TGTGCCAGCAGTTCTCAGGGTGGTGATCAGCCCCAGCATTTT.

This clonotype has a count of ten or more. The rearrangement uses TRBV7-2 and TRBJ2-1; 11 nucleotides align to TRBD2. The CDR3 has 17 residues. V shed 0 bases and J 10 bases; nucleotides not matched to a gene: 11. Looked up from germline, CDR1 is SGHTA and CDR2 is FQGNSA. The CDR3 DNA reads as TGTGCCAGCAGCTTAGCCCCTCTAGCGGGGGGCCTCCGGGAGCAGTTCTTC. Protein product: CASSLAPLAGGLREQFF.

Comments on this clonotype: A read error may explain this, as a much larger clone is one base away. DNA for the CDR3: TGCGCCAGCAGCTTGATGGACAGCACAGATACGCGGTATTTT. Translating gives CASSLMDSTDTRYF. V usage is TRBV5-1 and J usage is TRBJ2-3, with a possible D match to TRBD1 (6 bases). This CDR3 spans 14 amino acids. The germline gives CDR1 SGHRS, CDR2 YFSETQ. Complete variable domain (other parts from reference TRBV5-1 and TRBJ2-3): KAGVTQTPRYLIKTRGQQVTLSCSPISGHRSVSWYQQTPGQGLQFLFEYFSETQRNKGNFPGRFSGRQFSNSRSEMNVSTLELGDSALYLCASSLMDSTDTRYFGPGTRLTVL.

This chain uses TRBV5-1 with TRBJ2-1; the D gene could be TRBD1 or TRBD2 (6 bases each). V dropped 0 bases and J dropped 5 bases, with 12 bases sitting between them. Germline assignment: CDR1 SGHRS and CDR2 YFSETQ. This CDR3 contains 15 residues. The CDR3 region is CASSLGKGGDNEQFF. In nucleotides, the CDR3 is TGCGCCAGCAGCTTGGGCAAGGGGGGAGACAATGAGCAGTTCTTC.

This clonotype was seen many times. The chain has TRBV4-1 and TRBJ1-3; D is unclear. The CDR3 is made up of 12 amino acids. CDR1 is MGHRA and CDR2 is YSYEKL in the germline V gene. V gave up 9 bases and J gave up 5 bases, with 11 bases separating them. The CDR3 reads CASEEHRNTIYF. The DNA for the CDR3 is TGCGCCAGTGAGGAGCATCGAAACACCATATATTTT.